This TCR beta chain was observed in a study of OX40 agonist ivuxolimab in advanced cancers. At the level of the study: It was ivuxolimab, an agonistic anti-OX40 (CD134) antibody, that patients were treated with. Three patients responded partially, comprising one with hepatocellular carcinoma and two with cutaneous melanoma. General observations from the study: Low levels of normalized T-cell clonal expansion also appeared in some nonresponders.

The sample holds one count of this clone. Its antigen is unidentified. The assay was immunoSEQ multiplex PCR, and TCRdb's table has in-frame clones only and misses some. The sample carries around 74,000 clones, 89% recorded once. The CDR3 runs 14 residues. CDR1 is LNHDA, CDR2 SQIVND, per germline (reference sequence). The J segment lost 4 bases and the V segment lost 6 bases, leaving 4 bases of the junction unmatched. The receptor's source is an adult with an advanced solid tumor such as melanoma, head and neck, liver or kidney cancer. The chain carries TRBV19 and TRBJ1-2, with 11 bases fitting TRBD1. Specimen: CD4+ or CD8+ T cells sorted from blood, collected in a trial of the OX40 agonist ivuxolimab. CDR3 nucleotide sequence: TGTGCCAGTAGCTGGACAGGGGGCCCCTATGGCTACACCTTC. It specifies CASSWTGGPYGYTF.